This is a list of T cell receptor beta chains from one sample in a study of neurological immune-mediated disorders. TCRdb redid the calling of the 5' RACE reads with MiXCR, one entry per CDR3 protein. This sample yields approximately 90,000 distinct CDR3 sequences, of which roughly 4% are seen a single time; 6% belongs to the top ten. The sequenced sample was PBMCs. Receptor source: a woman in her late teens or twenties with multiple sclerosis. Each CDR3 is given with its conserved first and last residue. A D gene is named only where the DNA matches it firmly. Size is omitted from some rows. Given values are once, few, many or a class for expanded clones.

abundance	d_gene	v_gene	j_gene	CDR3aa	CDR3nt
many	TRBD2	TRBV7-6	TRBJ2-7	CASSLLVGRGPYEQYF	TGTGCCAGCAGCTTATTAGTCGGGAGGGGTCCCTACGAGCAGTACTTC
many	TRBD1	TRBV20-1	TRBJ1-1	CSAIPGQGNTEAFF	TGCAGTGCTATTCCCGGACAGGGGAACACTGAAGCTTTCTTT
many	.	TRBV9	TRBJ2-3	CASSKSGSTDTQYF	TGTGCCAGCAGCAAGAGTGGGAGCACAGATACGCAGTATTTT
many	TRBD2	TRBV6-2/TRBV6-3	TRBJ2-1	CASTPTVAGVHEQFF	TGTGCCAGCACACCTACGGTAGCGGGAGTCCATGAGCAGTTCTTC
many	.	TRBV20-1	TRBJ1-5	CSARTELNQPQHF	TGCAGTGCCAGGACAGAGCTTAATCAGCCCCAGCATTTT
many	TRBD2	TRBV29-1	TRBJ2-5	CSVSSSGGLQETQYF	TGCAGCGTTAGCTCGAGCGGGGGGCTTCAAGAGACCCAGTACTTC
many	TRBD2	TRBV20-1	TRBJ2-1	CSAEPGLAGGPSSYNEQFF	TGCAGTGCTGAGCCGGGACTAGCGGGAGGCCCCAGCTCCTACAATGAGCAGTTCTTC
many	TRBD1	TRBV20-1	TRBJ2-7	CSVLTGVEQYF	TGCAGTGTTTTGACAGGGGTCGAGCAGTACTTC
many	.	TRBV5-5	TRBJ2-7	CASSGGAYEQYF	TGTGCCAGCAGCGGAGGGGCCTACGAGCAGTACTTC
many	.	TRBV29-1	TRBJ2-1	CSVARGVKNEQFF	TGCAGCGTTGCTCGCGGGGTCAAAAATGAGCAGTTCTTC
many	.	TRBV5-5	TRBJ2-1	CASSLNAPSSVHEQFF	TGTGCCAGCAGCTTGAATGCGCCCAGTAGCGTGCATGAGCAGTTCTTC
many	TRBD2	TRBV7-3	TRBJ2-1	CASSFGSSGSNEQFF	TGTGCCAGCAGCTTCGGGTCTAGCGGGAGCAATGAGCAGTTCTTC
many	TRBD1	TRBV10-2	TRBJ1-5	CASSRQGISNQPQHF	TGCGCCAGCAGTAGACAGGGAATAAGCAATCAGCCCCAGCATTTT
many	.	TRBV27	TRBJ2-1	CASSLWTGNNEQFF	TGTGCCAGCAGTTTGTGGACGGGGAACAATGAGCAGTTCTTC
many	.	TRBV3-1	TRBJ2-2	CASSLQTGELFF	TGTGCCAGCAGCCTGCAGACCGGGGAGCTGTTTTTT
many	.	TRBV20-1	TRBJ2-2	CSAGLVNTGELFF	TGCAGTGCCGGTTTAGTGAACACCGGGGAGCTGTTTTTT
many	TRBD2	TRBV7-2	TRBJ2-3	CASSLSAGVDTQYF	TGTGCCAGCAGCTTATCAGCGGGAGTGGATACGCAGTATTTT
many	.	TRBV5-1	TRBJ2-3	CASSRSERASPDTQYF	TGCGCCAGCAGCCGAAGCGAACGGGCTTCGCCAGATACGCAGTATTTT
many	.	TRBV5-1	TRBJ1-1	CASSLGSINEAFF	TGCGCCAGCAGCCTCGGGTCGATCAATGAAGCTTTCTTT
many	.	TRBV7-9	TRBJ1-2	CASSLSPVAITNYGYTF	TGTGCCAGCAGCTTATCCCCCGTAGCTATAACGAACTATGGCTACACCTTC
many	.	TRBV5-1	TRBJ2-5	CASSLAAGPSTETQYF	TGCGCCAGCAGCTTGGCTGCAGGACCAAGTACGGAGACCCAGTACTTC
many	.	TRBV7-2	TRBJ2-3	CASSSPLTDTQYF	TGTGCCAGCAGCTCACCTCTCACAGATACGCAGTATTTT
many	TRBD2	TRBV20-1	TRBJ2-1	CSARARGGLLGRSYNEQFF	TGCAGTGCTAGAGCGCGGGGGGGCTTACTGGGTAGGTCCTACAATGAGCAGTTCTTC
many	TRBD2	TRBV10-3	TRBJ2-1	CAISDPTGLAGLVFF	TGTGCCATCAGTGACCCGACGGGACTAGCGGGCTTGGTGTTCTTC
many	TRBD1	TRBV7-8	TRBJ1-1	CASSSQGQARGTEAFF	TGTGCCAGCAGCTCCCAAGGACAGGCACGGGGCACTGAAGCTTTCTTT
many	.	TRBV20-1	TRBJ2-3	CSASRSITDTQYF	TGCAGTGCTAGCAGGTCTATCACAGATACGCAGTATTTT
many	.	TRBV5-1	TRBJ2-1	CASSLAGGGTSYNEQFF	TGCGCCAGCAGCTTGGCTGGGGGCGGGACTTCCTACAATGAGCAGTTCTTC
many	.	TRBV7-6	TRBJ2-5	CASSLEGEETQYF	TGTGCCAGCAGCTTGGAAGGGGAAGAGACCCAGTACTTC
many	.	TRBV20-1	TRBJ2-1	CSARDWNEQFF	TGCAGTGCTAGAGATTGGAATGAGCAGTTCTTC
many	.	TRBV6-6	TRBJ2-7	CASSYRSPTSYEQYF	TGTGCCAGCAGTTACCGTAGCCCTACGAGTTACGAGCAGTACTTC
many	.	TRBV5-1	TRBJ2-3	CASSSTGTSRGDTQYF	TGCGCCAGCAGCTCCACCGGGACAAGTAGGGGGGATACGCAGTATTTT
many	.	TRBV20-1	TRBJ1-1	CSARVGRNTEAFF	TGCAGTGCTAGAGTTGGCAGGAACACTGAAGCTTTCTTT
many	.	TRBV20-1	TRBJ1-1	CSARGGQGEAFF	TGCAGTGCGCGGGGGGGGCAAGGTGAAGCTTTCTTT
many	TRBD1	TRBV7-9	TRBJ2-1	CASSYDRGSYNEQFF	TGTGCCAGCAGCTACGACAGGGGATCCTACAATGAGCAGTTCTTC
many	.	TRBV6-5	TRBJ1-6	CASSPKTPPRPQSPLHF	TGTGCCAGCAGTCCCAAAACCCCTCCGCGTCCCCAGTCACCCCTCCACTTT
many	TRBD1	TRBV27	TRBJ1-5	CASSPQGGNQPQHF	TGTGCCAGCAGTCCCCAGGGGGGAAATCAGCCCCAGCATTTT
.	.	TRBV18	TRBJ2-3	CASSPVSADTQYF	TGTGCCAGCTCACCAGTTAGCGCCGATACGCAGTATTTT
many	TRBD2	TRBV28	TRBJ2-1	CASSLPGASGNNEQFF	TGTGCCAGCAGTTTACCTGGGGCTAGCGGGAACAATGAGCAGTTCTTC
.	TRBD2	TRBV7-3	TRBJ2-7	CASSLWALASGSHEQYF	TGTGCCAGCAGCTTATGGGCCCTTGCAAGCGGGAGCCACGAGCAGTACTTC
many	.	TRBV5-5	TRBJ1-4	CASSLVWTAINEKLFF	TGTGCCAGCAGCTTGGTTTGGACAGCGATTAATGAAAAACTGTTTTTT